The clone carrying this T cell receptor (beta chain) was seen a few times. Antigen unknown. The CDR3 is 14 amino acids. Trimming took 6 bases from V and 3 from J, leaving 15 bases between them. The data were taken from a study of T cells in localized non-small cell lung cancer. Whole-study findings and limits: A median of 57 clones ranked among the top 100 in tumor appeared in adjacent lung. Only one tumor region was sequenced, so heterogeneity remains possible.

Here immunoSEQ multiplex PCR was the method, and the copy in TCRdb shows in-frame clones only, minus some. The sample lists 3,000 to 4,000 clones; about 49% were seen once. The chain employs TRBV23-1 and TRBJ2-7, with a possible D match to TRBD1 (6 bases). TRBV23-1 is an open reading frame, and its role is uncertain. Sequencing was performed on lymph node tissue, taken before any cancer treatment. This TCR was recovered from a woman aged 18 to 55 with stage I lung adenocarcinoma. CDR3 residues: CASSPGQKFYEQYF. Written as DNA, the CDR3 is TGCGCCAGCAGCCCCGGACAGAAGTTCTACGAGCAGTACTTC.